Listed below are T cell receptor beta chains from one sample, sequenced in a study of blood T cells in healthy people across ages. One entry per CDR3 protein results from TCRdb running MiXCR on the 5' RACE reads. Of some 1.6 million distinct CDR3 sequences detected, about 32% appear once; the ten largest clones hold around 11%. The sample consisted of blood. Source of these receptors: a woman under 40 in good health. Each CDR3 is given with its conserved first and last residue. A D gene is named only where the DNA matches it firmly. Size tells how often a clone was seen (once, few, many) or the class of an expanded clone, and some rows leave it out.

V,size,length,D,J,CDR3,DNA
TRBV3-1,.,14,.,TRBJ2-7,CASSRADISYEQYF,TGTGCCAGCAGCCGCGCCGACATTTCCTACGAGCAGTACTTC
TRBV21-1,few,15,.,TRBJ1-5,CASLPNLNGNQPQHF,TGTGCCAGCCTTCCAAACTTAAACGGCAATCAGCCCCAGCATTTT
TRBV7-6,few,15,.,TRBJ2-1,CASSLETVGVHEQFF,TGTGCCAGCAGCTTAGAAACAGTTGGGGTCCACGAGCAGTTCTTC
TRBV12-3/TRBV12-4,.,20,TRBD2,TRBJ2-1,CASSYNPGLAGASSYNEQFF,TGTGCCAGCAGCTACAACCCAGGACTAGCGGGGGCAAGCTCCTACAATGAGCAGTTCTTC
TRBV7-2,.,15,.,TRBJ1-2,CASSVAGLRGEGYTF,TGTGCCAGCAGCGTTGCAGGGTTGCGAGGGGAAGGCTACACCTTC
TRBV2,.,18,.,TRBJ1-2,CASSEEMRMGFLLGGYTF,TGTGCCAGCAGTGAAGAGATGAGGATGGGGTTCTTGCTGGGTGGCTACACCTTC
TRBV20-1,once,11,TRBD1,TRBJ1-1,CSARVGGQAFF,TGCAGTGCTAGAGTAGGGGGCCAAGCTTTCTTT
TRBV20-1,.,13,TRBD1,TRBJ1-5,CSARADRDQPQHF,TGCAGTGCTAGAGCGGACAGGGATCAGCCCCAGCATTTT
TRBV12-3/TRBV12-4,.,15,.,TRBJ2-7,CASSFRHSPSYEQYF,TGTGCCAGCAGTTTTCGGCACTCGCCGTCCTACGAGCAGTACTTC
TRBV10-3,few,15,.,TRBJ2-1,CAISEAHGSYNEQFF,TGTGCCATCAGTGAGGCTCACGGGAGCTACAATGAGCAGTTCTTC
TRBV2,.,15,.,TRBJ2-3,CASSAPDPFTDTQYF,TGTGCCAGCAGTGCTCCGGACCCTTTCACAGATACGCAGTATTTT
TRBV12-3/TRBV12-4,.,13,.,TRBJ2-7,CASSLKVPYEQYF,TGTGCCAGCAGTTTAAAGGTACCCTACGAGCAGTACTTC
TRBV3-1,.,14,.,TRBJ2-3,CASRDTGRPDTQYF,TGTGCCAGCAGAGATACCGGGCGGCCAGATACGCAGTATTTT
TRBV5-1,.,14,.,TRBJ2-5,CASTQGGEYNEQYF,TGCGCCAGCACCCAGGGCGGGGAATACAATGAGCAGTACTTC
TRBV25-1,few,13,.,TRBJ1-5,CASSGLLNQPQHF,TGTGCCAGCAGCGGACTCTTGAATCAGCCCCAGCATTTT
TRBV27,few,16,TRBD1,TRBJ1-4,CASSDPGQGTNEKLFF,TGTGCCAGCAGCGACCCGGGACAGGGGACTAATGAAAAACTGTTTTTT
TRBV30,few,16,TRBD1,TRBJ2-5,CAWSGRDRDLIETQYF,TGTGCCTGGAGTGGCCGGGACAGGGACCTAATAGAGACCCAGTACTTC
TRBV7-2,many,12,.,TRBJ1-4,CASSSDRTVLFF,TGTGCCAGCAGCTCTGACCGTACAGTACTGTTTTTT
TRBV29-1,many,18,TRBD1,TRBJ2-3,CSVVPGTGPASSTDTQYF,TGCAGCGTTGTCCCCGGGACAGGGCCGGCTTCAAGCACAGATACGCAGTATTTT
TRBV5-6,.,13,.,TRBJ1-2,CASSPSTVDGYTF,TGTGCCAGCAGCCCCTCGACTGTTGATGGCTACACCTTC
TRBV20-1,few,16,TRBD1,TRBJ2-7,CSARARDRGATYEQYF,TGCAGTGCTAGAGCCCGGGACAGGGGGGCAACCTACGAGCAGTACTTC
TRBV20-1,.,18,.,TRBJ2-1,CSAVVKGGTGSSYNEQFF,TGCAGTGCTGTAGTCAAAGGAGGGACGGGGAGCTCCTACAATGAGCAGTTCTTC
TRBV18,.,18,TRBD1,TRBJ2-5,CASSRPSTRQGLSETQYF,TGTGCCAGCTCACGGCCGTCGACAAGACAGGGCTTAAGTGAGACCCAGTACTTC
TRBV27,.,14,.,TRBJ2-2,CASGRQEPTGELFF,TGTGCCAGCGGTCGACAGGAGCCTACCGGGGAGCTGTTTTTT
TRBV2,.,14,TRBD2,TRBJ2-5,CASSDGEGKETQYF,TGTGCCAGCAGTGATGGGGAGGGTAAGGAGACCCAGTACTTC
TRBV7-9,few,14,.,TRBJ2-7,CASSPQGRYYEQYF,TGTGCCAGCAGCCCCCAAGGACGATACTACGAGCAGTACTTC
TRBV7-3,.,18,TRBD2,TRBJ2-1,CASSLVREGTSEYNEQFF,TGTGCCAGCAGCTTAGTGCGTGAAGGGACTAGCGAGTACAATGAGCAGTTCTTC
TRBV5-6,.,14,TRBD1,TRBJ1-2,CASTLQGQDPGYTF,TGTGCCAGCACCTTACAGGGGCAGGACCCTGGCTACACCTTC
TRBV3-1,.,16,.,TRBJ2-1,CASRPRRGSSYNEQFF,TGTGCCAGCAGACCACGTCGGGGTAGCTCCTACAATGAGCAGTTCTTC
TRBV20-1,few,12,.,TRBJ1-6,CSARDSNSPLHF,TGCAGTGCTAGGGATAGTAATTCACCCCTCCACTTT
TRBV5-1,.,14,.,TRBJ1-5,CASSWGLVNQPQHF,TGCGCCAGCAGCTGGGGACTGGTGAATCAGCCCCAGCATTTT
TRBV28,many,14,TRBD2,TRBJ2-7,CASIRTSGAYEQYF,TGTGCCAGCATCCGGACTAGCGGAGCCTACGAGCAGTACTTC
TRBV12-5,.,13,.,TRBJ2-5,CASGLLGPGTQYF,TGTGCTAGTGGTTTGCTAGGCCCGGGGACCCAGTACTTC
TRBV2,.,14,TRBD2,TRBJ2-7,CASTETSAAYEQYF,TGTGCCAGCACAGAGACTAGCGCAGCCTACGAGCAGTACTTC
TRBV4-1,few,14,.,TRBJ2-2,CASSQVENTGELFF,TGCGCCAGCAGCCAAGTGGAGAACACCGGGGAGCTGTTTTTT
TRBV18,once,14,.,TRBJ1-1,CASSPSQANTEAFF,TGTGCCAGCTCACCCTCCCAGGCGAACACTGAAGCTTTCTTT
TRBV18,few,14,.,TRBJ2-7,CASSPPRPSDEQYF,TGTGCCAGCTCACCACCCAGGCCCTCAGACGAGCAGTACTTC
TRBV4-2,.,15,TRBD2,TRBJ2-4,CASSPNGGGLYERYF,TGTGCCAGCAGCCCTAACGGGGGAGGGCTTTACGAGCGGTACTTC
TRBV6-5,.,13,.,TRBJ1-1,CASSFSRQTEAFF,TGTGCCAGCAGTTTTTCTCGACAGACTGAAGCTTTCTTT
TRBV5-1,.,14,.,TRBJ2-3,CASSLTDVKDTQYF,TGCGCCAGCAGCCTGACCGACGTCAAAGATACGCAGTATTTT
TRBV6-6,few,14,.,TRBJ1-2,CASSLFQGGEFYTF,TGTGCCAGCAGCCTCTTCCAGGGCGGCGAATTCTACACCTTC
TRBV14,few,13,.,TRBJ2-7,CASSQQSSYEQYF,TGTGCCAGCAGCCAACAGAGCTCCTACGAGCAGTACTTC
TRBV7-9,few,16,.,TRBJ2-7,CASSLGWGANGYEQYF,TGTGCCAGCAGCTTAGGATGGGGGGCTAACGGCTACGAGCAGTACTTC
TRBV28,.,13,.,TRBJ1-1,CASSSGRRTEAFF,TGTGCCAGCAGTTCAGGGAGACGAACTGAAGCTTTCTTT
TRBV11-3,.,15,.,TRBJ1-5,CASSLEGQLNQPQHF,TGTGCCAGCAGCTTGGAAGGACAGCTCAATCAGCCCCAGCATTTT
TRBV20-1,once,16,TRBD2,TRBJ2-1,CSATGLAGVSGNEQFF,TGCAGTGCCACGGGACTAGCGGGAGTAAGTGGCAATGAGCAGTTCTTC
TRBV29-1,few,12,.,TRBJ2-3,CSVDGWADTQYF,TGCAGCGTTGATGGGTGGGCAGATACGCAGTATTTT
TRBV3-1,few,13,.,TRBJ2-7,CTSSTRGFGEQYF,TGTACCAGCAGTACTAGGGGTTTTGGCGAGCAGTACTTC
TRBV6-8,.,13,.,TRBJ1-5,CASRNHSNQPQHF,TGTGCCAGCCGCAACCATAGCAATCAGCCCCAGCATTTT